These 26 T cell receptor beta chains share one sample of origin, sequenced in a study of blood T cell repertoires in COVID-19. Generated by immunoSEQ multiplex PCR, the TCRdb table keeps only in-frame clones and is missing some. The sample has around 230,000 clones, roughly 87% seen once. Sequencing was done on a sample of PBMCs or T cells enriched from blood (not recorded which). All receptors derive from a man between 18 and 29 years old with acute COVID-19.

The rearrangement links TRBV12-3 or TRBV12-4 to TRBJ2-2, with TRBD1 as a possible D gene (6 bases). The CDR3 is made up of 13 amino acids. V lost 7 bases, J lost 7 bases, and 13 bases lay in between. The CDR3 region is CASTMTGYGELFF. The CDR3 region has the DNA TGTGCCAGCACCATGACAGGTTACGGGGAGCTGTTTTTT.

V gene TRBV21-1 combines with J gene TRBJ2-5; the D call in the table, TRBD1, was not verified against the DNA. TRBV21-1 is deemed a pseudogene. CDR3 length: 16 amino acids. The CDR3 region has the DNA TGTGCCAGCAGCAATCAGGACAGGAGTCACCAAGAGACCCAGTACTTC. Translation: CASSNQDRSHQETQYF.

This chain uses TRBV24-1 with TRBJ2-3; no clear D. The CDR3 runs 11 residues. CDR1 is KGHDR, CDR2 SFDVKD, per germline. V was shortened by 10 bases and J by 6 bases, with 10 bases between the two germline ends. CDR3 in amino acids: CATRQADTQYF. The CDR3, as DNA: TGTGCCACAAGACAAGCTGATACGCAGTATTTT.

This clone was seen just once. The V gene is TRBV24-1, the J gene TRBJ2-7, with 7 bases lining up with TRBD1. CDR1 and CDR2 from the germline V gene are KGHDR and SFDVKD. The V gene end was trimmed by 8 bases and the J gene end by 3 bases; junction bases not matched to a gene: 12. The CDR3 covers 15 residues. The CDR3 coding sequence is TGTGCCACCACCAAACACGGGACAGCCTACTACGAGCAGTACTTC. This encodes CATTKHGTAYYEQYF.

This chain links TRBV4-2 with TRBJ1-5; 10 bases are a match to TRBD1. V trimming: 3 bases; J trimming: 3 bases; junction bases outside the gene matches: 5. Germline V gene sequence: CDR1 LGHNA, CDR2 YNFKEQ. The CDR3 is 16 residues long. CDR3 sequence (DNA): TGTGCCAGCAGCCAGATCGGGACAGGGGTCAATCAGCCCCAGCATTTT. It translates to CASSQIGTGVNQPQHF.

This clone appeared a single time. The CDR3 region has the DNA TGTGCCACTCTACTAGCGGGAGCTTCCAATGAGCAGTTCTTC. Its translation: CATLLAGASNEQFF. The V gene is TRBV6-5, the J gene TRBJ2-1; 11 bases match TRBD2. The CDR3 is 14 amino acids. V lost 10 bases, J lost 6 bases, and 8 bases stayed unmatched. Germline values: CDR1 MNHEY, CDR2 SVGAGI.

This chain uses TRBV6-1 with TRBJ2-5; D perhaps matches TRBD2 (6 bases). The V end lost 4 bases, the J end lost 5 bases, and 20 bases lay between the germline ends. This CDR3 has 16 amino acids. Germline loops: CDR1 MNHNS, CDR2 SASEGT. The CDR3 DNA reads as TGTGCCAGCAGTGCCCCACCGCCCGGGAGTCTCGAGACCCAGTACTTC. Translated: CASSAPPPGSLETQYF.

The genes are TRBV7-2 and TRBJ1-2; 7 positions match TRBD1. Germline CDR1 is SGHTA and CDR2 is FQGNSA. The CDR3 has 14 residues. Trimming cost V 5 bases and J 2 bases; bases outside gene matches: 5. CDR3 bases: TGTGCCAGCAGCCGGGACAGCTTGAACTATGGCTACACCTTC. This translates into CASSRDSLNYGYTF.

The genes are TRBV30 and TRBJ1-1, with unresolved D. The CDR3 extends over 12 amino acids. The V and J ends lost 4 bases and 1 base respectively, with 7 bases between them. CDR1 GTSNPN and CDR2 SVGIG come from the germline V gene (reference sequence). This CDR3 reads CAWNTANTEAFF. DNA for the CDR3: TGTGCCTGGAACACAGCGAACACTGAAGCTTTCTTT. Using reference TRBV30 and TRBJ1-1 for the parts outside the CDR3, the full variable domain is SQTIHQWPATLVQPVGSPLSLECTVEGTSNPNLYWYRQAAGRGLQLLFYSVGIGQISSEVPQNLSASRPQDRQFILSSKKLLLSDSGFYLCAWNTANTEAFFGQGTRLTVV.

J is TRBJ2-7 and V is TRBV27, with D perhaps TRBD2 (5 bases). Germline V CDR1 and CDR2: MNHEY, SMNVEV (reference sequence). This CDR3 comprises 15 residues. With 8 bases removed from V and 0 bases from J, the gap between germline ends came to 17 bases. The CDR3: CASQYLTGSSYEQYF. The CDR3 DNA is TGTGCCAGCCAGTACCTGACTGGGAGCTCCTACGAGCAGTACTTC.

The genes are TRBV6-1 and TRBJ2-5, with 8 bases lining up with TRBD1. CDR3 length: 15 amino acids. The J segment lost 5 bases and the V segment lost 2 bases, leaving 7 bases of the junction unmatched. CDR1 is MNHNS, CDR2 SASEGT, per germline. CDR3 residues: CASSETNWDRETQYF. In DNA, the CDR3 is TGTGCCAGCAGTGAAACGAATTGGGACAGGGAGACCCAGTACTTC.

The CDR3 spells CASSPPRGFYEQYF. DNA for the CDR3: TGTGCCAGCTCACCTCCTAGGGGGTTCTACGAGCAGTACTTC. V gene TRBV18 combines with J gene TRBJ2-7; D might be TRBD1 (6 bases). Looked up from germline, CDR1 is KGHSH and CDR2 is LQKENI. V was pared by 3 bases and J by 3 bases, with 12 bases between. The CDR3 sequence is 14 residues long.

This sequence joins TRBV4-1 and TRBJ1-1, with 9 bases matching TRBD1. Germline loops: CDR1 MGHRA, CDR2 YSYEKL. Trimming at V came to 3 bases and at J to 7 bases, leaving 3 bases not matched to a gene. The CDR3 has 13 residues. In nucleotides, the CDR3 is TGCGCCAGCAGCCATCGGACAGGGGTTGAAGCTTTCTTT. Its translation: CASSHRTGVEAFF.

CDR3: CASSLGQGDSYNEQFF. The CDR3 coding sequence is TGTGCCAGCAGCTTAGGCCAGGGGGACTCCTACAATGAGCAGTTCTTC. The chain uses TRBV11-3 and TRBJ2-1; 7 nucleotides align to TRBD1. The junction had 3 bases not matched to a gene; V was cut back by 1 base and J by 0 bases. CDR1 and CDR2 from the germline V gene are SGHNT and YENEEA. The CDR3 extends over 16 amino acids.

Points on this clone: Other DNA sequences in this specimen translate into the identical CDR3. This chain uses TRBV4-1 with TRBJ2-2; D gene unclear. Trimming left V 1 base short and J 1 base short, with 7 bases between. The germline gives CDR1 MGHRA, CDR2 YSYEKL. There are 15 residues in the CDR3. The CDR3 region has the DNA TGCGCCAGCAGCCAAGGGAGTTTGAACACCGGGGAGCTGTTTTTT. Residues: CASSQGSLNTGELFF.

The chain uses TRBV9 and TRBJ2-7; no clear D. Per germline, CDR1 SGDLS and CDR2 YYNGEE. V lost 3 bases and J 2 bases, leaving 12 bases between the germline ends. This CDR3 is 14 amino acids long. The CDR3 protein is CASSEDSVAYEQYF. CDR3 nucleotide sequence: TGTGCCAGCAGCGAAGACTCGGTGGCCTACGAGCAGTACTTC.

The J gene is TRBJ2-5, the V gene TRBV7-8, with TRBD2 identical over 7 bases. Germline assignment: CDR1 SGHVS and CDR2 FQNEAQ. The CDR3 loop spans 15 amino acids. Trimming removed 4 bases from V and 2 bases from J; junction bases left unmatched: 7. CDR3 bases: TGTGCCAGCAGCTATTCTGGGACTACACAAGAGACCCAGTACTTC. This codes for CASSYSGTTQETQYF. The whole variable domain, remainder taken from reference TRBV7-8 and TRBJ2-5, is GAGVSQSPRYKVAKRGQDVALRCDPISGHVSLFWYQQALGQGPEFLTYFQNEAQLDKSGLPSDRFFAERPEGSVSTLKIQRTQQEDSAVYLCASSYSGTTQETQYFGPGTRLLVL.

DNA for the CDR3: TGTGCCAGTTCGTGGGGGGACTATGGCTACACCTTC. Translated: CASSWGDYGYTF. This rearrangement joins TRBV25-1 to TRBJ1-2; possible D gene TRBD1, 5 bases. Germline-derived CDR1 and CDR2 are MGHDK and SYGVNS. CDR3 size: 12 residues. V shed 9 bases and J shed 3 bases, with 11 bases lying between them.

The gene calls are TRBV28 and TRBJ2-2; tentative D call: TRBD1 (5 bases). There are 13 residues in the CDR3. Germline-derived CDR1 and CDR2 are MDHEN and SYDVKM. V lost 7 bases and J lost 2, with 8 bases in between. The CDR3 sequence: CASNQGNTGELFF. CDR3 sequence (DNA): TGTGCCAGCAACCAGGGAAACACCGGGGAGCTGTTTTTT.

The chain is built from TRBV28 and TRBJ1-5; TRBD1 is a possible D gene (5 bases). The germline CDR1 and CDR2 sequences are MDHEN and SYDVKM. This CDR3 is built from 16 residues. Deletions cut 5 bases from V and 3 bases from J, with 17 bases between. The CDR3 nucleotides are TGTGCCAGCAGTGGGACTTTTTATAGCTACAATCAGCCCCAGCATTTT. Translation: CASSGTFYSYNQPQHF.

This rearrangement joins TRBV19 to TRBJ1-4; 9 nucleotides match TRBD1. The CDR3 has 15 amino acids. Germline V gene sequence: CDR1 LNHDA, CDR2 SQIVND (reference sequence). J lost 10 bases, V lost 4 bases, and 10 bases had no gene match. Written as DNA, the CDR3 is TGTGCCAGTAGTACGTCCGGGACAGGGAGGGGAAAACTGTTTTTT. Its translation is CASSTSGTGRGKLFF.

This clone was detected a few times. The chain combines TRBV4-2 with TRBJ1-5; D may be TRBD1 (5 bases). V lost 0 bases to trimming and J lost 7 bases, with 13 bases between them. The CDR3 spans 15 residues. Germline lookup yields CDR1 LGHNA and CDR2 YNFKEQ. CDR3 sequence reads: CASSQDLGAIQPQHF. The CDR3 DNA reads as TGTGCCAGCAGCCAAGATCTTGGGGCTATACAGCCCCAGCATTTT.

The genes are TRBV28 and TRBJ1-1; 8 bases are shared with TRBD1. V was clipped by 4 bases and J by 11 bases; unmatched bases: 6. The CDR3 totals 12 residues. CDR1 MDHEN and CDR2 SYDVKM come from the germline V gene. The CDR3 sequence is CASSSTRQGAFF. DNA of the CDR3: TGTGCCAGCAGTTCAACTAGACAGGGGGCTTTCTTT.

The J gene is TRBJ1-5, the V gene TRBV6-5, with 9 bases matching TRBD1. Germline loops: CDR1 MNHEY, CDR2 SVGAGI. Losses at the gene ends were 5 bases for V and 7 bases for J; bases not matched to a gene: 6. The CDR3 length is 14 residues. The CDR3 DNA reads as TGTGCCAGCAGTCCTGGGACAGGGAAACAGCCCCAGCATTTT. This codes for CASSPGTGKQPQHF.

V is TRBV20-1 and J is TRBJ1-2; D unclear. V was pared by 3 bases and J by 2 bases, with 16 bases between. The CDR3 has 15 residues. CDR1 is DFQATT and CDR2 is SNEGSKA in the germline V gene (reference sequence). CDR3 DNA: TGCAGTGCTAGTTTTAAGCGAGAAACGAACTATGGCTACACCTTC. Translated, it gives CSASFKRETNYGYTF.

The genes are TRBV11-3 and TRBJ2-5, with 7 bases matching TRBD1. This CDR3 spans 16 amino acids. Germline CDR1 reads SGHNT; CDR2 reads YENEEA. V lost 2 bases, J lost 2 bases, and 8 bases stayed unmatched. In DNA form, the CDR3 reads TGTGCCAGCAGCTTAATCACAGGGGCTTGGCAAGAGACCCAGTACTTC. The encoded protein is CASSLITGAWQETQYF. Combining the CDR3 with reference TRBV11-3 and TRBJ2-5 gives the whole variable domain EAGVVQSPRYKIIEKKQPVAFWCNPISGHNTLYWYLQNLGQGPELLIRYENEEAVDDSQLPKDRFSAERLKGVDSTLKIQPAELGDSAVYLCASSLITGAWQETQYFGPGTRLLVL.